A single sample gave rise to the 4 T cell receptor beta chains below, sequenced in a study of CD8 T cells in Susac syndrome. RNA in amounts of roughly 0.5 to 1 ug was reverse transcribed with random hexamers. TCRdb ran MiXCR on the immunoSEQ multiplex PCR reads and lists one entry per CDR3 protein. Of about 160,000 distinct CDR3 sequences listed, roughly 95% are singletons. The sequencing input was CD4+ T cells from PBMCs. These receptors were taken from a human donor with multiple sclerosis.

This chain joins TRBV5-1 and TRBJ1-6; D may be TRBD1 (5 bases). CDR1 and CDR2 from the germline V gene are SGHRS and YFSETQ. The CDR3 is made up of 15 amino acids. V lost 4 bases to trimming and J lost 7 bases, with 15 bases between them. The CDR3, as DNA: TGCGCCAGCAGCCCCCGGGACGGCCCAAATTCACCCCTCCACTTT. The encoded protein is CASSPRDGPNSPLHF.

This chain joins TRBV9 and TRBJ1-1; D uncertain. V lost 3 bases, J lost 1 base, and 7 bases lay in between. The CDR3 is made up of 13 amino acids. The germline gives CDR1 SGDLS, CDR2 YYNGEE. The CDR3 region is CASSATRNTEAFF. The DNA of the CDR3 is TGTGCCAGCAGCGCAACACGGAACACTGAAGCTTTCTTT.

The chain employs TRBV20-1 and TRBJ2-7; possibly TRBD2 for D (6 bases). Germline CDR1 and CDR2: DFQATT and SNEGSKA (reference sequence). V shed 5 bases and J shed 0 bases, with 14 bases lying between them. CDR3 size: 14 residues. DNA of the CDR3: TGCAGTGCTGGTCTCGCGGGGAGCTCCTACGAGCAGTACTTC. As protein: CSAGLAGSSYEQYF.

The rearrangement joins TRBV3-1 to TRBJ1-1; D is possibly TRBD1 (5 bases). The germline CDR1 and CDR2 sequences are LGHDT and YNNKEL (reference sequence). V was clipped by 2 bases and J by 3 bases, with 10 bases between them. The CDR3 has 14 amino acids. This CDR3 reads CASSQYRDYTEAFF. The CDR3 bases are TGTGCCAGCAGCCAATACCGGGACTACACTGAAGCTTTCTTT.